This TCR beta chain came from a study of low-dose radiotherapy and immunotherapy resistance in tumors. Whole-study context: 1 Gy per fraction was delivered to Cohort 2 every two weeks, for 13 Gy total over 26 weeks. For four cycles from cycle 1 day 1, patients took 300 mg oral aspirin daily.

The J segment lost 5 bases and the V segment lost 7 bases, leaving 11 bases of the junction unmatched. The CDR3 loop spans 15 amino acids. The germline gives CDR1 MNHGY, CDR2 SAAAGT. With respect to this clonotype: One base separates it from a far larger clone, so it is likely a read error.

TRAV- and TRBV-specific primers were used for first-strand cDNA, which covered alpha and beta chains. TCR amplification used 15 to 20 PCR cycles, a constant-region primer and a V-primer adapter. TCRdb processed the reads anew with MiXCR; each CDR3 protein has one entry. The sample lists 59,000 or so distinct CDR3 sequences, about 30% occurring once. The time point here: before trial treatment. Donors were dosed with nivolumab and ipilimumab; they also received aspirin, low-dose cyclophosphamide and low-dose radiotherapy. The sequencing used PBMCs, collected before treatment. The clonotype originates from a male donor with rectosigmoid adenocarcinoma. V usage is TRBV6-8 and J usage is TRBJ2-1; TRBD2 matches at 7 bases. The CDR3 region is CASTNSGWTNNEQFF. CDR3 in DNA: TGTGCCAGCACCAATAGCGGGTGGACCAACAATGAGCAGTTCTTC.